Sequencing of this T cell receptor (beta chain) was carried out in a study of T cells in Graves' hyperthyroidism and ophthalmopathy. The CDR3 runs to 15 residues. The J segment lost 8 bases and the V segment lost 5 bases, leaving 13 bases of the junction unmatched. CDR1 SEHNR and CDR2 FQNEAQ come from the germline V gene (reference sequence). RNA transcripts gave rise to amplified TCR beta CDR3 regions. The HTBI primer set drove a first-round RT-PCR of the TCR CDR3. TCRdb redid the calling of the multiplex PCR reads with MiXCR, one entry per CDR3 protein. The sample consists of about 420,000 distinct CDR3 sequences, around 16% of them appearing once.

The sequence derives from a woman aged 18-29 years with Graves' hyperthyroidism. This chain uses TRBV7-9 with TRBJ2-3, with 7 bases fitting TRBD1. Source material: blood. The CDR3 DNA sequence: TGTGCCAGCAGCCCCCACAGGGGATTGAGCGGTACGCAGTATTTT. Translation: CASSPHRGLSGTQYF.